Below are 26 T cell receptor beta chains sequenced from a single sample in a study of quantifying T cell responses using KT2 cells. Overall study: RNA was reverse transcribed with TCR alpha and beta constant-region primers.

The cDNA 3' end received a ligated oligonucleotide with a UMI. First-round PCR used 3 to 4 cycles and beta primers RC1.1 and RC1.2 covering TRBC1 and TRBC2. In TCRdb, the UMI-ligation and nested PCR reads were re-called with MiXCR into one record per CDR3 protein. Here the sample spans some 43,000 distinct CDR3 sequences, around 15% being singletons. The source material was PBMCs spiked with cells of the T cell clone KT2. The receptor source for this set is a human donor.

This clonotype was found many times. This chain links TRBV27 with TRBJ2-7; 8 positions agree with TRBD2. CDR1 MNHEY and CDR2 SMNVEV come from the germline V gene (reference sequence). The CDR3 extends over 15 amino acids. Germline trimming cut 5 bases from V and 6 bases from J; bases unmatched to any gene: 12. The CDR3 DNA sequence: TGTGCCAGCAGTGTCGGGGGGGGGCTTGTAGGCGAGCAGTACTTC. This codes for CASSVGGGLVGEQYF.

The genes are TRBV20-1 and TRBJ1-1; D unresolved. The germline V gene encodes CDR1 DFQATT and CDR2 SNEGSKA (reference sequence). Trimming shortened V by 3 bases and J by 11 bases, and 13 bases separated the two germline ends. The CDR3 is made up of 11 amino acids. CDR3 amino acids: CSARGSLGAFF. The CDR3 DNA sequence: TGCAGTGCTAGGGGTAGTCTGGGTGCTTTCTTT.

This clonotype was recorded a few times. The chain has TRBV9 and TRBJ1-3; no definite D call. Germline CDR1 and CDR2: SGDLS and YYNGEE. V was shortened by 0 bases and J by 0 bases, with 4 bases between the two germline ends. This CDR3 region has 14 residues. The CDR3 bases are TGTGCCAGCAGCGTAGAAGGCTCTGGAAACACCATATATTTT. Translated: CASSVEGSGNTIYF.

This clonotype was found a few times. The chain uses TRBV29-1 and TRBJ1-1; no reliable D call. The CDR3 covers 10 residues. Germline values: CDR1 SQVTM, CDR2 ANQGSEA. The V end was cut by 7 bases, the J end by 7 bases, with 10 bases between. CDR3 in DNA: TGCAGCGCCGAGGAGTTTGAAGCTTTCTTT. As protein: CSAEEFEAFF. The variable domain in full, completed from reference TRBV29-1 and TRBJ1-1, reads SAVISQKPSRDICQRGTSLTIQCQVDSQVTMMFWYRQQPGQSLTLIATANQGSEATYESGFVIDKFPISRPNLTFSTLTVSNMSPEDSSIYLCSAEEFEAFFGQGTRLTVV.

This clonotype appeared a few times. The chain has TRBV5-1 and TRBJ1-1; tentatively, D is TRBD1 (5 bases). Trimming took off 3 bases at V and 5 bases at J, with 20 bases between the two ends. Germline-derived CDR1 and CDR2 are SGHRS and YFSETQ. The CDR3 runs to 16 residues. The CDR3 loop is CASSSIGASGKTEAFF. CDR3 DNA: TGCGCCAGCAGCTCAATTGGGGCGTCAGGGAAAACTGAAGCTTTCTTT.

This clonotype turned up a few times. This chain uses TRBV6-5 with TRBJ2-7, with 7 positions matching TRBD2. The V gene end was trimmed by 2 bases and the J gene end by 5 bases; junction bases not matched to a gene: 6. The CDR3 length is 14 residues. Per germline, CDR1 MNHEY and CDR2 SVGAGI. CDR3 region: CASSYRRERNEQYF. The DNA of the CDR3 is TGTGCCAGCAGTTACCGGCGGGAGAGGAACGAGCAGTACTTC.

A few counts support this clonotype. CDR3 bases: TGCAGCGTTGGGCATACACAAGAGACCCAGTACTTC. This gives the protein CSVGHTQETQYF. The chain joins TRBV29-1 to TRBJ2-5; no definite D call. The germline gives CDR1 SQVTM, CDR2 ANQGSEA. V lost 4 bases, J lost 2 bases, and 8 bases lay in between. The CDR3 consists of 12 residues. Looking up the rest from reference TRBV29-1 and TRBJ2-5 gives the full variable domain: SAVISQKPSRDICQRGTSLTIQCQVDSQVTMMFWYRQQPGQSLTLIATANQGSEATYESGFVIDKFPISRPNLTFSTLTVSNMSPEDSSIYLCSVGHTQETQYFGPGTRLLVL.

The rearrangement joins TRBV19 to TRBJ1-2, with TRBD1 matching 7 bases. Germline lookup yields CDR1 LNHDA and CDR2 SQIVND (reference sequence). Losses at the gene ends were 5 bases for V and 4 bases for J; bases not matched to a gene: 4. CDR3 length: 13 amino acids. DNA of the CDR3: TGTGCCAGTAGTCCGACAGGGCTCTATGGCTACACCTTC. Translation: CASSPTGLYGYTF.

V usage is TRBV2 and J usage is TRBJ2-5; D is unresolved. V shed 3 bases and J shed 1 base, with 6 bases lying between them. The CDR3 loop spans 13 amino acids. Germline V gene sequence: CDR1 SNHLY, CDR2 FYNNEI. The CDR3 DNA follows: TGTGCCAGCAGTGAGCCAGCCCAAGAGACCCAGTACTTC. Translated, it gives CASSEPAQETQYF.

This clonotype has a handful of counts. V is TRBV20-1 and J is TRBJ1-1; D unclear. There are 12 residues in the CDR3. Germline V gene sequence: CDR1 DFQATT, CDR2 SNEGSKA (reference sequence). Between the trimmed V and J ends, which lost 6 bases and 1 base, there was a span of 9 bases. CDR3 DNA: TGCAGTGCAACCGGACCGAACACTGAAGCTTTCTTT. Residues: CSATGPNTEAFF.

The rearrangement joins TRBV6-2 or TRBV6-3 to TRBJ2-7, with a tentative D call TRBD1 (5 bases). CDR1 and CDR2 (germline): MNHEY, SVGEGT. Trimming shortened V by 7 bases and J by 4 bases, and 17 bases separated the two germline ends. The CDR3 is made up of 14 amino acids. The CDR3 region is CASTVGRSLYEQYF. The DNA of the CDR3 is TGTGCCAGCACCGTGGGGCGAAGCTTGTACGAGCAGTACTTC.

Only a few counts were recorded for this clonotype. The V gene is TRBV5-6, the J gene TRBJ2-1, with 10 nucleotides matching TRBD2. V shed 0 bases, J shed 6 bases, and the junction held 3 bases outside the gene matches. This CDR3 region has 15 residues. Germline V lookup: CDR1 SGHDT, CDR2 YYEEEE. CDR3 residues: CASSLVSGGVNEQFF. In DNA form, the CDR3 reads TGTGCCAGCAGCTTGGTGAGCGGGGGGGTCAATGAGCAGTTCTTC.

This clonotype was detected ten times or more. The chain employs TRBV7-2 and TRBJ2-3, with a weak D call TRBD2 (6 bases). V was clipped by 8 bases and J by 0 bases, with 15 bases between them. Germline CDR1 and CDR2: SGHTA and FQGNSA. CDR3 length: 15 amino acids. The CDR3 loop reads CASGLMRGSTDTQYF. DNA for the CDR3: TGTGCCAGCGGACTTATGCGGGGTAGCACAGATACGCAGTATTTT. The full variable domain, completed using reference TRBV7-2 and TRBJ2-3, is GAGVSQSPSNKVTEKGKDVELRCDPISGHTALYWYRQSLGQGLEFLIYFQGNSAPDKSGLPSDRFSAERTGGSVSTLTIQRTQQEDSAVYLCASGLMRGSTDTQYFGPGTRLTVL.

J is TRBJ2-5 and V is TRBV11-2; 11 bases agree with TRBD2. Germline assignment: CDR1 SGHAT and CDR2 FQNNGV. The ends lost 0 bases at V and 5 bases at J; junction bases unmatched: 5. The CDR3 has 16 residues. This CDR3 reads CASSLDTSGGAETQYF. For the CDR3, the DNA is TGTGCCAGCAGCTTAGATACTAGCGGGGGCGCGGAGACCCAGTACTTC.

This clonotype was seen many times. CDR3 nucleotides: TGTGCCACCAGCAGAGATCGGGAAGGGCAGGGTGAGCAGTACTTC. Protein product: CATSRDREGQGEQYF. The chain couples TRBV15 to TRBJ2-7; D tentatively reads TRBD1 or TRBD2 (5 bases each). Germline CDR1 is LNHNV and CDR2 is YYDKDF (reference sequence). The CDR3 extends over 15 amino acids. Trimming pared 0 bases from V and 7 bases from J, leaving 16 bases between. The full variable domain, rest sourced from reference TRBV15 and TRBJ2-7, is DAMVIQNPRYQVTQFGKPVTLSCSQTLNHNVMYWYQQKSSQAPKLLFHYYDKDFNNEADTPDNFQSRRPNTSFCFLDIRSPGLGDTAMYLCATSRDREGQGEQYFGPGTRLTVT.

CDR3 loop: CSVEGQGYEQYF. CDR3 nucleotide sequence: TGCAGCGTTGAAGGACAGGGCTACGAGCAGTACTTC. The rearrangement uses TRBV29-1 and TRBJ2-7; 7 bases are a match to TRBD1. Per germline, CDR1 SQVTM and CDR2 ANQGSEA. This CDR3 has 12 amino acids. The junction had 0 bases not matched to a gene; V was cut back by 1 base and J by 3 bases.

The genes are TRBV20-1 and TRBJ2-3; D gene uncertain. The CDR3 covers 11 residues. Deletions cut 1 base from V and 5 bases from J, with 4 bases between. Per germline, CDR1 DFQATT and CDR2 SNEGSKA (reference sequence). The CDR3 DNA follows: TGCAGTGCTAGAGTGGGAGATACGCAGTATTTT. Amino acid sequence: CSARVGDTQYF.

This chain links TRBV20-1 with TRBJ2-1; 10 bases match TRBD2. Germline V gene lookup returns CDR1 DFQATT and CDR2 SNEGSKA (reference sequence). Losses at the gene ends were 6 bases for V and 14 bases for J; bases not matched to a gene: 10. The CDR3 loop spans 12 amino acids. DNA for the CDR3: TGCAGTGCCCCGGCTAGCGGGGGAAAAGAGTTCTTC. Translated: CSAPASGGKEFF.

This clonotype was counted ten times or more. This chain connects TRBV20-1 to TRBJ1-5; D ambiguous. The V gene's germline CDR1 is DFQATT and CDR2 SNEGSKA (reference sequence). The CDR3 loop spans 14 amino acids. Trimming shortened V by 3 bases and J by 2 bases, and 11 bases separated the two germline ends. The DNA of the CDR3 is TGCAGTGCTAGGATGGGTGGCCGCAATCAGCCCCAGCATTTT. This gives the protein CSARMGGRNQPQHF.

This clonotype has more than one count but fewer than ten. The chain uses TRBV10-3 and TRBJ2-7, with D maybe TRBD2 (5 bases). V was pared by 4 bases and J by 2 bases, with 12 bases between. CDR3 length: 14 residues. Germline V CDR1 and CDR2: ENHRY, SYGVKD. CDR3 nucleotides: TGTGCCATCAGTGCCGAGGGTGAGACCTACGAGCAGTACTTC. Its protein is CAISAEGETYEQYF.

The chain joins TRBV29-1 to TRBJ1-1; 10 bases are a match to TRBD1. Trimming at V came to 7 bases and at J to 3 bases, leaving 5 bases not matched to a gene. Looked up from germline, CDR1 is SQVTM and CDR2 is ANQGSEA. The CDR3 is made up of 13 amino acids. In nucleotides, the CDR3 is TGCAGCGGGGGGGACAGGGGCTACACTGAAGCTTTCTTT. It encodes CSGGDRGYTEAFF.

In this sample, this clonotype turned up a few times. The CDR3 region has the DNA TGCAGTGCTAGAGATGGGGGACTAGCGGGAGTCTCTGAGCAGTTCTTC. Its translation is CSARDGGLAGVSEQFF. The chain carries TRBV20-1 and TRBJ2-1; 14 bases are shared with TRBD2. The trim removed 0 bases at V and 9 bases at J, leaving 7 bases unmatched. The germline V gene encodes CDR1 DFQATT and CDR2 SNEGSKA (reference sequence). There are 16 residues in the CDR3.

This clonotype has just a few counts. This sequence joins TRBV6-6 and TRBJ1-2; 7 bases fit TRBD1. This CDR3 has 14 residues. The ends lost 10 bases at V and 2 bases at J; junction bases unmatched: 10. Germline V gene sequence: CDR1 MNHNY, CDR2 SVGAGI (reference sequence). The DNA of the CDR3 is TGTGCCACAGACCGGGACAGCTCAAACTATGGCTACACCTTC. Its translation is CATDRDSSNYGYTF.

The table lists this clonotype with many counts. This chain uses TRBV9 with TRBJ2-7; D is perhaps TRBD2 (7 bases). Between the trimmed V and J ends, which lost 2 bases and 2 bases, there was a span of 11 bases. The germline V gene encodes CDR1 SGDLS and CDR2 YYNGEE. CDR3 length equals 14 residues. The CDR3 sequence: CASSVGGPAYEQYF. The CDR3 DNA is TGTGCCAGCAGCGTGGGGGGGCCGGCCTACGAGCAGTACTTC. Full variable domain (missing parts from reference TRBV9 and TRBJ2-7): DSGVTQTPKHLITATGQRVTLRCSPRSGDLSVYWYQQSLDQGLQFLIQYYNGEERAKGNILERFSAQQFPDLHSELNLSSLELGDSALYFCASSVGGPAYEQYFGPGTRLTVT.

At least ten counts were recorded for this clonotype. V usage is TRBV5-1 and J usage is TRBJ2-1; maybe TRBD1 (6 bases). The CDR3 runs 13 residues. Germline lookup yields CDR1 SGHRS and CDR2 YFSETQ. Trimming cost V 4 bases and J 13 bases, with 18 bases left between them. The CDR3 region is CASSDSLDRTQFF. For the CDR3, the DNA is TGCGCCAGCAGCGATAGTTTGGACAGAACACAGTTCTTC.

The chain has TRBV2 and TRBJ2-1; 12 bases line up with TRBD2. The germline V gene has CDR1 SNHLY and CDR2 FYNNEI. CDR3 length equals 15 residues. Germline trimming cut 4 bases from V and 7 bases from J; bases unmatched to any gene: 5. The CDR3 protein is CASSVLAGGGNEQFF. In nucleotides, the CDR3 is TGTGCCAGCAGTGTCCTAGCGGGGGGGGGTAATGAGCAGTTCTTC. Full variable domain (outside the CDR3, taken from reference TRBV2 and TRBJ2-1): EPEVTQTPSHQVTQMGQEVILRCVPISNHLYFYWYRQILGQKVEFLVSFYNNEISEKSEIFDDQFSVERPDGSNFTLKIRSTKLEDSAMYFCASSVLAGGGNEQFFGPGTRLTVL.